This T cell receptor beta chain stems from a study of cytomegalovirus exposure and HLA in healthy donors. Assay used: immunoSEQ multiplex PCR; TCRdb lists only in-frame clones, some missing. The sample records some 90,000 clones, about 88% being singletons. The trim removed 2 bases at V and 7 bases at J, leaving 7 bases unmatched. The CDR3 loop spans 16 amino acids. CDR1 is WNHNN and CDR2 is SYGVQD in the germline V gene (reference sequence). The chain uses TRBV10-1 and TRBJ2-1; 11 nucleotides match TRBD2. The sequenced sample consisted of PBMCs. This clonotype was sampled from a man aged 18-30 years in good health and CMV-seropositive. The CDR3 loop is CASSERTSGSKNEQFF. The CDR3 DNA is TGCGCCAGCAGTGAGCGTACTAGCGGGAGTAAAAATGAGCAGTTCTTC.